This T cell receptor beta chain was identified in a study of T cells of healthy individuals. Ten or more counts support this clonotype. The CDR3 runs to 13 residues. CDR1 and CDR2 from the germline V gene are KGHSH and LQKENI. The ends were cut back, 6 bases at V and 0 bases at J, with 7 bases in the middle. A single record per CDR3 protein comes from TCRdb applying MiXCR to the 5' RACE reads. The repertoire has approximately 50,000 distinct CDR3 sequences, roughly 14% of them found once; the top ten carry 15% to 20%. This chain links TRBV18 with TRBJ2-3; weak D call: TRBD2 (6 bases). This clonotype was sampled from a human donor in good health. CDR3 DNA: TGTGCCAGCTCGGACTACAGCACAGATACGCAGTATTTT. Protein sequence: CASSDYSTDTQYF.